Described below is a single T cell receptor beta chain sequence and its context. Antigen unknown. V was pared by 4 bases and J by 4 bases, with 4 bases of the junction left unmatched. This CDR3 has 15 amino acids. Germline CDR1 reads MNHNY; CDR2 reads SVGAGI (reference sequence). This entry comes from a study of shared clonotypes between healthy human individuals. As for the study in general: Serving as donors were a couple of women and a few men, whose ages spanned 18 to 49.

Here immunoSEQ multiplex PCR was the method, and the copy in TCRdb shows in-frame clones only, minus some. The sample holds 2 million to 2.5 million clones, around 95% seen once. General study results and limits: Researchers sampled blood only, noting tissue repertoires likely differ.

The TCR was taken from a man between 18 and 35 years old in good health. Specimen: naive CD4+ T cells sorted from blood. This sample's subset: CD45RA+ positively selected. This chain connects TRBV6-6 to TRBJ2-2; TRBD1 agrees at 9 bases. DNA of the CDR3: TGTGCCAGCAGTTTACAGGGGGCGGGCACCGGGGAGCTGTTTTTT. Amino acids: CASSLQGAGTGELFF.